What follows describes a single TCR beta chain. As yet, its antigen is unknown. The record originates from a study of cytomegalovirus exposure and HLA in healthy donors. Across the study: The approximately 120 validation repertoires were reported in a later analysis to have been generated on the same platform as the approximately 600 first-cohort repertoires. Notes on the study in general: The dataset shows that most TCR sequences were rare, while some public TCRs occurred in many donors. The finding came from a later analysis; first-cohort TCR clusters tended to co-occur in the roughly 110 validation repertoires.

The study drew the donors from its roughly 120-subject validation cohort, separate from the 666-subject first cohort. Using immunoSEQ multiplex PCR, the repertoire was profiled, and TCRdb retains in-frame clones only, with some absent. The table lists over 150,000 clones, approximately 82% of them singletons. Germline CDR1 SEHNR, CDR2 FQNEAQ (reference sequence). The CDR3 is 15 residues long. J lost 5 bases, V lost 0 bases, and 3 bases had no gene match. V and J are TRBV7-9 and TRBJ2-7, with TRBD1 matching over 11 bases. The clonotype originates from a woman under 40 in good health and CMV-seropositive. Material for sequencing was PBMCs. This CDR3 reads CASSLAGTGGDEQYF. The CDR3 DNA is TGTGCCAGCAGCTTAGCCGGGACAGGGGGGGACGAGCAGTACTTC.